These 16 T cell receptor beta chains came from one sample sequenced in a study of blood T cell repertoires in COVID-19. Assay: immunoSEQ multiplex PCR; the TCRdb copy retains only in-frame clones and omits some. Of approximately 130,000 clones in the sample, approximately 81% are singletons; the top ten hold roughly 9.1%. Input material: peripheral blood. These TCRs come from a woman in her sixties or seventies with active or convalescent COVID-19.

This clone was observed many times. This chain uses TRBV7-8 with TRBJ1-1; D is uncertain. Trimming cost V 5 bases and J 8 bases, with 18 bases left between them. The CDR3 is 14 residues long. The V gene's germline CDR1 is SGHVS and CDR2 FQNEAQ. CDR3 nucleotide sequence: TGTGCCAGCAGCCTAGGACGGAGGTGGCCCGAAGCTTTCTTT. As protein: CASSLGRRWPEAFF.

J is TRBJ1-1 and V is TRBV12-3 or TRBV12-4; 9 bases map to TRBD1. J gave up 3 bases and V 5 bases, and 1 base lay outside the gene matches. The CDR3 totals 13 residues. In DNA form, the CDR3 reads TGTGCCAGCAGTACAGGGGGCTACACTGAAGCTTTCTTT. Its protein product is CASSTGGYTEAFF.

This clone is a singleton in its sample. This sequence joins TRBV4-3 and TRBJ1-4; 10 bases align to TRBD1. Germline V gives CDR1 LGHNA, CDR2 YSLEER. The V and J ends lost 0 bases and 5 bases, in that order; junction bases with no gene match: 6. The CDR3 covers 17 residues. The chain's CDR3 is CASSQDPPGQGNEKLFF. In DNA form, the CDR3 reads TGCGCCAGCAGCCAAGATCCCCCGGGACAGGGGAATGAAAAACTGTTTTTT.

The V and J genes are TRBV30 and TRBJ1-6, with D perhaps TRBD1 (6 bases). Between the trimmed V and J ends, which lost 2 bases and 9 bases, there was a span of 8 bases. This CDR3 region has 12 residues. Germline V gene lookup returns CDR1 GTSNPN and CDR2 SVGIG (reference sequence). CDR3 in amino acids: CAWSTGSSPLHF. CDR3 coding DNA: TGTGCCTGGAGTACAGGGAGTTCACCCCTCCACTTT.

This clone was counted between two and nine times. V is TRBV28 and J is TRBJ1-5; D gene uncertain. Germline V gene lookup returns CDR1 MDHEN and CDR2 SYDVKM. Trimming left V 4 bases short and J 3 bases short, with 10 bases between. CDR3 length: 14 amino acids. In DNA, the CDR3 is TGTGCCAGCAGTTGGGCGAGTACCAATCAGCCCCAGCATTTT. Amino acid sequence: CASSWASTNQPQHF.

This chain joins TRBV19 and TRBJ2-7, with 9 bases that match TRBD1. The length of the CDR3 is 14 residues. The ends lost 11 bases at V and 2 bases at J; junction bases unmatched: 10. The germline CDR1 and CDR2 sequences are LNHDA and SQIVND (reference sequence). The CDR3 loop is CACRDRDLPYEQYF. CDR3 bases: TGTGCCTGCAGGGACAGGGATTTACCCTACGAGCAGTACTTC. The full variable domain, completed using reference TRBV19 and TRBJ2-7, is DGGITQSPKYLFRKEGQNVTLSCEQNLNHDAMYWYRQDPGQGLRLIYYSQIVNDFQKGDIAEGYSVSREKKESFPLTVTSAQKNPTAFYLCACRDRDLPYEQYFGPGTRLTVT.

The rearrangement links TRBV28 to TRBJ1-2; weak D call: TRBD1 (6 bases). The length of the CDR3 is 18 residues. The V and J ends lost 6 bases and 0 bases respectively, with 23 bases between them. Germline-derived CDR1 and CDR2 are MDHEN and SYDVKM. CDR3 sequence: CASSPGGRPLRPNYGYTF. The CDR3 bases are TGTGCCAGCAGCCCCGGGGGGCGGCCTCTCCGACCTAACTATGGCTACACCTTC.

In this sample, this clone turned up once. The DNA of the CDR3 is TGCGCCAGCAGCCAAGATTGGGGGCTAGACGCAGATACGCAGTATTTT. This sequence encodes CASSQDWGLDADTQYF. The V and J genes are TRBV4-1 and TRBJ2-3; TRBD1 might be the D (6 bases). Germline V gives CDR1 MGHRA, CDR2 YSYEKL. Between the trimmed V and J ends, which lost 0 bases and 4 bases, there was a span of 14 bases. CDR3 length equals 16 residues.

By share, this clone ranks as medium-sized. Here the CDR3 DNA reads TGTGCCAGCACGACCCTTCCCCGGCGGTACGAGCAGTACTTC. Translating gives CASTTLPRRYEQYF. This chain joins TRBV5-8 and TRBJ2-7, with unresolved D. The V and J ends lost 6 bases and 4 bases respectively, with 17 bases between them. CDR1 and CDR2 from the germline V gene are SGHTS and YDEGEE. The CDR3 covers 14 residues. Full variable domain (missing parts from reference TRBV5-8 and TRBJ2-7): EAGVTQSPTHLIKTRGQQATLRCSPISGHTSVYWYQQALGLGLQFLLWYDEGEERNRGNFPPRFSGRQFPNYSSELNVNALELEDSALYLCASTTLPRRYEQYFGPGTRLTVT.

This clone was detected only a few times. The rearrangement joins TRBV28 to TRBJ1-2; D is unresolved. This CDR3 comprises 14 residues. CDR1 is MDHEN and CDR2 is SYDVKM in the germline V gene. Trimming pared 3 bases from V and 2 bases from J, leaving 10 bases between. The CDR3, as DNA: TGTGCCAGCAGTTTGGTATTACAGAACTATGGCTACACCTTC. It translates to CASSLVLQNYGYTF.

V gene TRBV5-1 combines with J gene TRBJ1-2, with 8 bases aligning to TRBD1. The length of the CDR3 is 15 residues. Germline CDR1 is SGHRS and CDR2 is YFSETQ. The V segment lost 4 bases and the J segment 2 bases; nucleotides outside the gene matches: 7. Here the CDR3 DNA reads TGCGCCAGCAGCGACAGGACAGGGCTGAACTATGGCTACACCTTC. Translation gives CASSDRTGLNYGYTF.

The chain uses TRBV9 and TRBJ2-3; a possible D gene is TRBD1 (8 bases). V was shortened by 4 bases and J by 4 bases, with 19 bases between the two germline ends. Germline lookup yields CDR1 SGDLS and CDR2 YYNGEE. CDR3 length equals 16 residues. CDR3 sequence (DNA): TGTGCCAGCAGCCCTCGGACAGGGAGGGATGCAGATACGCAGTATTTT. Protein: CASSPRTGRDADTQYF.

This chain connects TRBV7-2 to TRBJ2-1; TRBD2 matches 8 bases. The V segment lost 0 bases and the J segment 9 bases; nucleotides outside the gene matches: 4. The CDR3 consists of 14 residues. Germline assignment: CDR1 SGHTA and CDR2 FQGNSA. The CDR3 spells CASSLASGRREQFF. The CDR3 coding sequence is TGTGCCAGCAGCTTAGCCAGCGGGAGACGTGAGCAGTTCTTC.

V and J are TRBV29-1 and TRBJ2-1; 7 nucleotides match TRBD1. Germline values: CDR1 SQVTM, CDR2 ANQGSEA. V shed 6 bases, J shed 4 bases, and the junction held 0 bases outside the gene matches. This CDR3 spans 11 amino acids. CDR3 in DNA: TGCAGCGTACAGGGGTACAATGAGCAGTTCTTC. Amino acid sequence: CSVQGYNEQFF.

This clone was seen more than once but under ten times. The J gene is TRBJ2-7, the V gene TRBV2; a possible D gene is TRBD2 (7 bases). The CDR3 has 11 amino acids. The germline CDR1 and CDR2 sequences are SNHLY and FYNNEI. V was shortened by 7 bases and J by 10 bases, with 14 bases between the two germline ends. DNA for the CDR3: TGTGCCAGCAAAGGGGAGGGGGAACAGTACTTC. Protein sequence: CASKGEGEQYF.

The gene calls are TRBV19 and TRBJ2-1; TRBD2 matches 10 bases. The CDR3 is 13 residues long. After removal of 10 bases from V and 4 bases from J, the junction contained 4 bases not matched to a gene. In germline, CDR1 is LNHDA, CDR2 SQIVND (reference sequence). The CDR3 DNA reads TGTGCCACCGCTAGCGGGAGTTACAATGAGCAGTTCTTC. This gives the protein CATASGSYNEQFF.